This is a list of T cell receptor beta chains from one sample in a study of tumor-infiltrating lymphocytes in oesophageal squamous cell carcinoma. TCRdb analysed the PCR reads with MiXCR anew, one entry per CDR3 protein. The table shows about 14,000 distinct CDR3 sequences, with 40% to 60% occurring only once. Source material: blood. The receptors were sampled from a male donor with esophageal squamous cell carcinoma. The conserved cysteine and the conserved F or W are not part of the CDR3 here. Fields, in order: V gene, J gene, CDR3 protein.

TRBV7-6	TRBJ2-1	ASATRRENTGELY
TRBV7-2	TRBJ2-3	ASSHYTDTQY
TRBV5-1	TRBJ1-4	ASSSRQGTNEKLF
TRBV7-2	.	ASSLDGRFGEQF
TRBV7-3	.	ASSFLAGGPLSSYNEQY
TRBV30	TRBJ1-1	AWSVETGNTEAF
TRBV29-1	TRBJ1-2	SVGTFNYGYT
TRBV6-1	TRBJ2-1	ASSKGLQSSYNEQF
TRBV10-3	TRBJ2-2	AIRGLGLVTGELF
TRBV12-3/TRBV12-4	TRBJ2-3	ASSPSTDTQY
TRBV7-2	TRBJ2-1	ASSLARNEQF
TRBV24-1	TRBJ2-5	ATSDPGQGSPETQY
TRBV25-1	TRBJ1-2	ASSASTGGNYGYT
TRBV7-2	TRBJ2-7	ASSLRQGTGEQY
TRBV19	TRBJ1-3	ASSIQRSGNTIY
TRBV6-6	.	ASSYSTGWSHTYEQY
TRBV7-2	.	ASSLGGLETQY
TRBV5-1	.	ASSLGVGRSYNEQF
TRBV12-3/TRBV12-4	TRBJ2-5	ASSSLGTGETQY
TRBV4-1	TRBJ2-1	ASSRPRARTNNEQF
TRBV12-3/TRBV12-4	TRBJ2-5	ASSLGRGGQETQY
TRBV7-2	TRBJ2-1	ASSLNAGTSYNEQF
TRBV7-8	.	ASTSLAGMDTQF
TRBV10-3	TRBJ1-1	AIRGIDELAF
TRBV7-2	TRBJ1-2	ASSFPT
TRBV7-3	.	ASSSLPLSSGSSLDEQY
TRBV7-6	TRBJ2-1	ASSLAAGGNEQF
TRBV7-6	TRBJ2-5	ASSLASRATQY
TRBV7-2	TRBJ2-1	ASSTGLDYEQF
TRBV12-3/TRBV12-4	TRBJ1-5	ASSLWQGDQPQH
TRBV7-6	TRBJ2-5	ASTEGRVGETQY